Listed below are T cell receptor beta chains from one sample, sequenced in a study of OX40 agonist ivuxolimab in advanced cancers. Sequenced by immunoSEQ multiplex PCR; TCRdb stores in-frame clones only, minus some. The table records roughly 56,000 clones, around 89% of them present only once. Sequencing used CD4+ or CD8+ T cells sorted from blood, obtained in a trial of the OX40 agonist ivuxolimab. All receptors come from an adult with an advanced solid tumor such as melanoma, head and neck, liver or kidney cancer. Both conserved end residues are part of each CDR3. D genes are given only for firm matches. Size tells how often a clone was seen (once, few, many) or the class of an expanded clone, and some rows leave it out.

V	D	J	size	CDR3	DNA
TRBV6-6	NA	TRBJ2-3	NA	CASSLARESQYF	TGTGCCAGCAGCCTAGCGAGGGAATCGCAGTATTTT
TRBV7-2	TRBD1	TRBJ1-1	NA	CASSLAGQGFLGNEAFF	TGTGCCAGCAGCTTAGCGGGACAGGGGTTTCTAGGTAACGAAGCTTTCTTT
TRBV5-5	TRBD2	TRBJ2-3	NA	CASSLAIPSGARKDTQYF	TGTGCCAGCAGCTTGGCTATCCCTAGCGGGGCCCGCAAGGATACGCAGTATTTT
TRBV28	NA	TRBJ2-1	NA	CASSIESSYNEQFF	TGTGCCAGCAGTATTGAGAGCTCCTACAATGAGCAGTTCTTC
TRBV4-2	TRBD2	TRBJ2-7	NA	CASSQDAGGYEQYF	TGTGCCAGCAGCCAAGACGCGGGAGGCTACGAGCAGTACTTC
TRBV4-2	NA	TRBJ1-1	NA	CASRYIGWTIKNTEAFF	TGTGCCAGCAGATACATCGGTTGGACGATAAAGAACACTGAAGCTTTCTTT
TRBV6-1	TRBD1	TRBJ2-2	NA	CASSETRQGWTGELFF	TGTGCCAGCAGTGAGACACGACAGGGATGGACCGGGGAGCTGTTTTTT
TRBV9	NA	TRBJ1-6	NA	CASSASRDKGSRALHF	TGTGCCAGCAGCGCCTCCCGGGACAAGGGATCCCGGGCCCTCCACTTT
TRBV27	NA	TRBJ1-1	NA	CASSLGLHTGEAFF	TGTGCCAGCAGTTTGGGACTTCATACGGGTGAAGCTTTCTTT
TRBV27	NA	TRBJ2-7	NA	CASSSMGFYEQYF	TGTGCCAGCAGTTCAATGGGTTTCTACGAGCAGTACTTC
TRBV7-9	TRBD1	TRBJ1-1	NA	CASSDRDRGRDTEAFF	TGTGCCAGCAGCGATCGGGACAGGGGCCGGGACACTGAAGCTTTCTTT
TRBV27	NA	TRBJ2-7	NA	CASSLNGNYEQYF	TGTGCCAGCAGTTTGAACGGGAACTACGAGCAGTACTTC
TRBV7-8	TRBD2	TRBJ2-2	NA	CATSLAGGPIGELFF	TGTGCCACCTCACTAGCGGGAGGGCCTATCGGGGAGCTGTTTTTT
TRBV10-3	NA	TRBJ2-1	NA	CAISESSSSPLGWQFF	TGTGCCATCAGTGAGTCGAGTTCCAGCCCCCTAGGGTGGCAGTTCTTC
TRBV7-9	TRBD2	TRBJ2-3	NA	CASRGGGTDTQYF	TGTGCCAGCAGAGGCGGGGGAACAGATACGCAGTATTTT
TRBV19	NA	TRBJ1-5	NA	CASNTQAGTSFNQPQHF	TGTGCCAGTAACACCCAGGCCGGGACCTCCTTCAATCAGCCCCAGCATTTT
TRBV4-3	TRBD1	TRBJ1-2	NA	CASSQDRTGYGYTF	TGCGCCAGCAGCCAAGATCGGACAGGCTATGGCTACACCTTC
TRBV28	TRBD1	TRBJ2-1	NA	CASSLGTGNLNEQFF	TGTGCCAGCAGTTTAGGGACAGGGAACCTTAATGAGCAGTTCTTC
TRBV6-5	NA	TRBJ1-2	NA	CASSSSDYGYTF	TGTGCCAGCAGTTCCAGTGACTATGGCTACACCTTC
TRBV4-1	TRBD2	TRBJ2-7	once	CASSQGAGGSYEQYF	TGCGCCAGCAGCCAAGGAGCGGGAGGTTCCTACGAGCAGTACTTC
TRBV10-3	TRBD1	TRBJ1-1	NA	CAISGGRGRQGNTEAFF	TGTGCCATCTCGGGGGGCCGGGGCCGACAGGGTAACACTGAAGCTTTCTTT
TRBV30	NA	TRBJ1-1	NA	CAWTVGSGTEAFF	TGTGCCTGGACAGTGGGCAGTGGCACTGAAGCTTTCTTT
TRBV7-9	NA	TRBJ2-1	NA	CASRHLMTGLASNEQFF	TGTGCCAGCAGGCATTTGATGACGGGCCTTGCCTCCAATGAGCAGTTCTTC
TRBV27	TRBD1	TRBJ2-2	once	CASSLQGTGRATGELFF	TGTGCCAGCAGTCTCCAAGGGACAGGGCGAGCCACCGGGGAGCTGTTTTTT
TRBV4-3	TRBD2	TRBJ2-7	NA	CASSQTSVSIYEQYF	TGCGCCAGCAGCCAGACTAGCGTCTCCATCTACGAGCAGTACTTC
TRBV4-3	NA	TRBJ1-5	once	CASSHGAGTGSNQPQHF	TGCGCCAGCAGCCACGGAGCGGGGACTGGAAGCAATCAGCCCCAGCATTTT
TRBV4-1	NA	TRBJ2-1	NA	CASSQDRGTNEQFF	TGCGCCAGCAGCCAAGATCGAGGGACGAATGAGCAGTTCTTC
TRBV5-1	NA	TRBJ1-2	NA	CASSLVQPDGYTF	TGCGCCAGCAGCTTGGTACAGCCCGATGGCTACACCTTC
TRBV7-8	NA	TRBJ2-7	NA	CASSLEVTISYEQYF	TGTGCCAGCAGCTTAGAGGTGACCATCTCCTACGAGCAGTACTTC
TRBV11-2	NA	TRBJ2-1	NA	CASSLAPGTNAYNEQFF	TGTGCCAGCAGCTTAGCTCCCGGGACAAACGCCTACAATGAGCAGTTCTTC
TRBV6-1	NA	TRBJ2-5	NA	CASAGEWYQETQYF	TGTGCCAGCGCAGGGGAATGGTACCAAGAGACCCAGTACTTC
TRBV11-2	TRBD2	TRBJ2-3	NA	CASSPGGAGTDTQYF	TGTGCCAGCAGCCCGGGAGGGGCTGGCACAGATACGCAGTATTTT
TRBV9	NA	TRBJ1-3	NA	CASSVGDPGNTIYF	TGTGCCAGCAGCGTTGGAGACCCTGGAAACACCATATATTTT
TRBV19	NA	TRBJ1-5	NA	CASSPGRIDQPQHF	TGTGCCAGTAGCCCCGGAAGGATCGATCAGCCCCAGCATTTT
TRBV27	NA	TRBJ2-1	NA	CASSYTAGTSSSSYNEQFF	TGTGCCAGCAGTTACACAGCGGGTACCAGTAGTAGCTCCTACAATGAGCAGTTCTTC
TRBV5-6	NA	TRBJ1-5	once	CASSFFDGDSNQPQHF	TGTGCCAGCAGCTTCTTCGACGGGGATAGCAATCAGCCCCAGCATTTT
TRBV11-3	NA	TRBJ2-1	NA	CASSLGGTEQFF	TGTGCCAGCAGCTTAGGTGGGACCGAGCAGTTCTTC
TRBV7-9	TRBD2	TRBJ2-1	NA	CASSLAGGPFEQFF	TGTGCCAGCAGTTTAGCGGGAGGGCCATTTGAGCAGTTCTTC